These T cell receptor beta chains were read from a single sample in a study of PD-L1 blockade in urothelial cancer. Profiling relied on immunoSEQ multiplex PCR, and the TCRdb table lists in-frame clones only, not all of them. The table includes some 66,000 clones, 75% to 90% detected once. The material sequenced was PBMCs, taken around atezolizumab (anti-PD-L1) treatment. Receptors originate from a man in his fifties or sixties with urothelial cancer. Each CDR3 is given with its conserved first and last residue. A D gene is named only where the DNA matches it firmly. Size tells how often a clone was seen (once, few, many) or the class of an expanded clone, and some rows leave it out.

CDR3 DNA: TGCAGCGTTGATTGGCTAGCGGGGGGCGGAGATACGCAGTATTTT; CDR3 protein: CSVDWLAGGGDTQYF; V gene: TRBV29-1; J gene: TRBJ2-3; D gene: TRBD2; clone size: .
CDR3 DNA: TGCGCCAGCAGCACGGGACTAGCGGGGGCCCGGATAGGGGAGCAGTACTTC; CDR3 protein: CASSTGLAGARIGEQYF; V gene: TRBV5-1; J gene: TRBJ2-7; D gene: TRBD2; clone size: .
CDR3 DNA: TGTGCCAGCAACCAGGACAGGATGTACTATGGACACACTGAAGCTTTCTTT; CDR3 protein: CASNQDRMYYGHTEAFF; V gene: TRBV28; J gene: TRBJ1-1; D gene: TRBD1; clone size: once
CDR3 DNA: TGTGCCAGTAGCAGACAGGGGAACAGCTATGGCTACACCTTC; CDR3 protein: CASSRQGNSYGYTF; V gene: TRBV19; J gene: TRBJ1-2; D gene: TRBD1; clone size: once
CDR3 DNA: TGTGCCAGCAGCACCCGGAGGGTAGCGCAAGAGACCCAGTACTTC; CDR3 protein: CASSTRRVAQETQYF; V gene: TRBV7-8; J gene: TRBJ2-5; D gene: .; clone size: .
CDR3 DNA: TGTGCCAGCAGCTTAGGGAGAGTCACTGAAGCTTTCTTT; CDR3 protein: CASSLGRVTEAFF; V gene: TRBV11-3; J gene: TRBJ1-1; D gene: .; clone size: .
CDR3 DNA: TGTGCCAGCAGCCCCGAGCGGGGCACTGAAGCTTTCTTT; CDR3 protein: CASSPERGTEAFF; V gene: TRBV11-2; J gene: TRBJ1-1; D gene: .; clone size: .
CDR3 DNA: TGTGCCAGCAGCGGGGGGGGGCAGCCGAACACCGGGGAGCTGTTTTTT; CDR3 protein: CASSGGGQPNTGELFF; V gene: TRBV7-6; J gene: TRBJ2-2; D gene: .; clone size: .
CDR3 DNA: TGTGCCAGCAGCTCCCCGGGGGGTTATGAAAAACTGTTTTTT; CDR3 protein: CASSSPGGYEKLFF; V gene: TRBV7-2; J gene: TRBJ1-4; D gene: .; clone size: .
CDR3 DNA: TGTGCCAGCTCACCAGCGGGACAGGAGATCTATGGCTACACCTTC; CDR3 protein: CASSPAGQEIYGYTF; V gene: TRBV18; J gene: TRBJ1-2; D gene: TRBD1; clone size: .
CDR3 DNA: TGTGCCAGCAGCCCCACGACCGGGGTCCCTCTTAATTTT; CDR3 protein: CASSPTTGVPLNF; V gene: TRBV27; J gene: TRBJ1-5; D gene: .; clone size: .
CDR3 DNA: TGTGCCAGCAGCCAAGAACCTCGACGGGTGGGCTACGAGCAGTACTTC; CDR3 protein: CASSQEPRRVGYEQYF; V gene: TRBV4-2; J gene: TRBJ2-7; D gene: .; clone size: .
CDR3 DNA: TGTGCCAGCAGGGGAGACAGGGGGTTCGGCACCGGGGAGCTGTTTTTT; CDR3 protein: CASRGDRGFGTGELFF; V gene: TRBV6-6; J gene: TRBJ2-2; D gene: TRBD1; clone size: .
CDR3 DNA: TGCGCCAGCAGCTTACGACAGGGGGCGGGTGGCTACACCTTC; CDR3 protein: CASSLRQGAGGYTF; V gene: TRBV5-1; J gene: TRBJ1-2; D gene: TRBD1; clone size: .
CDR3 DNA: TGTGCCAGCAGCCTCTCCCGGGGTAGCACAGATACGCAGTATTTT; CDR3 protein: CASSLSRGSTDTQYF; V gene: TRBV7-2; J gene: TRBJ2-3; D gene: .; clone size: .
CDR3 DNA: TGTGCCAGCGGTTTACACCCCCTACTAGCGGTTAAAACAGATACGCAGTATTTT; CDR3 protein: CASGLHPLLAVKTDTQYF; V gene: TRBV28; J gene: TRBJ2-3; D gene: TRBD2; clone size: .
CDR3 DNA: TGTGCCAGCAGCTTAGGTCTGGGGGGGGGCCAGGAGACCCAGTACTTC; CDR3 protein: CASSLGLGGGQETQYF; V gene: TRBV7-2; J gene: TRBJ2-5; D gene: .; clone size: .
CDR3 DNA: TGCGCCAGCAGCTTGGAGCGGGGGCCCTCCTACGAGCAGTACTTC; CDR3 protein: CASSLERGPSYEQYF; V gene: TRBV5-1; J gene: TRBJ2-7; D gene: TRBD2; clone size: .
CDR3 DNA: TGTGCCAGCTCACCGTTACGAGGGGGCAGTGATGGCTACACCTTC; CDR3 protein: CASSPLRGGSDGYTF; V gene: TRBV18; J gene: TRBJ1-2; D gene: TRBD1; clone size: .
CDR3 DNA: TGTGCCAGCAGCTTACTTAGGGCGGGGATCCAGTTCTTC; CDR3 protein: CASSLLRAGIQFF; V gene: TRBV11-2; J gene: TRBJ2-1; D gene: .; clone size: .
CDR3 DNA: TGTGCCAGCAGCTTAGGGGCAGGGGCCACAGATACGCAGTATTTT; CDR3 protein: CASSLGAGATDTQYF; V gene: TRBV7-9; J gene: TRBJ2-3; D gene: .; clone size: .
CDR3 DNA: TGTGCCAGTAGCGTTTCCAGCGGGGCCCCCAGTGAGACCCAGTACTTC; CDR3 protein: CASSVSSGAPSETQYF; V gene: TRBV19; J gene: TRBJ2-5; D gene: TRBD2; clone size: once
CDR3 DNA: TGTGCCAGCAGTGTAGGACTAGCGGGGGGCGGTCGTCGGGAGACCCAGTACTTC; CDR3 protein: CASSVGLAGGGRRETQYF; V gene: TRBV2; J gene: TRBJ2-5; D gene: TRBD2; clone size: .
CDR3 DNA: TGTGCCAGCAGTTACTTCCCAGGGGGCGGGGAGACCCAGTACTTC; CDR3 protein: CASSYFPGGGETQYF; V gene: TRBV6-5; J gene: TRBJ2-5; D gene: TRBD1; clone size: once
CDR3 DNA: TGTGCCAGCAGTCCAAGCGGGCCCGGCGGGTACGAGCAGTACTTC; CDR3 protein: CASSPSGPGGYEQYF; V gene: TRBV27; J gene: TRBJ2-7; D gene: .; clone size: .
CDR3 DNA: TGTGCCAGCAGTCCAGACAGGGCTAGCAATCAGCCCCAGCATTTT; CDR3 protein: CASSPDRASNQPQHF; V gene: TRBV27; J gene: TRBJ1-5; D gene: TRBD1; clone size: .
CDR3 DNA: TGTGCCAGCAGTGTTACGAACACCGGGGAGCTGTTTTTT; CDR3 protein: CASSVTNTGELFF; V gene: TRBV25-1; J gene: TRBJ2-2; D gene: .; clone size: few